The 25 T cell receptor beta chains given below trace back to one sample, sequenced in a study of blood T cell repertoires in COVID-19. Libraries were prepared by immunoSEQ multiplex PCR; TCRdb keeps only in-frame clonotypes and omits some of them. The sample has 110,000 or so clones, around 84% seen once. Input material: peripheral blood. The receptors were gathered from a human donor in a cohort sampled during active COVID-19.

The chain employs TRBV6-1 and TRBJ1-2; the match to TRBD1 covers 9 bases. Germline V gene data show CDR1 as MNHNS and CDR2 as SASEGT. The junction had 18 bases not matched to a gene; V was cut back by 6 bases and J by 7 bases. The CDR3 length is 17 residues. The CDR3 reads CASRESGTGFRSGGYTF. Here the CDR3 DNA reads TGTGCCAGCAGAGAATCCGGGACAGGGTTTAGATCTGGTGGCTACACCTTC.

The chain combines TRBV7-4 with TRBJ1-3; D possibly corresponds to TRBD1 (6 bases). The CDR3 contains 16 residues. Germline V CDR1 and CDR2: SGHVT, SQSDAQ. Trimming took off 5 bases at V and 8 bases at J, with 22 bases between the two ends. Here the CDR3 reads CASSLQHRGGRDTIYF. DNA for the CDR3: TGTGCCAGCAGCCTCCAGCATAGGGGGGGTAGGGACACCATATATTTT.

The CDR3 reads CASRQGTDTQYF. CDR3 bases: TGTGCCAGCAGGCAGGGAACAGATACGCAGTATTTT. The V call is TRBV7-8, the J call TRBJ2-3; perhaps TRBD1 as D (5 bases). In germline, CDR1 is SGHVS, CDR2 FQNEAQ. Trimming removed 6 bases from V and 3 bases from J, with 7 bases in between. The CDR3 is 12 residues long.

The chain carries TRBV7-2 and TRBJ1-5; 12 bases map to TRBD1. The CDR3 loop spans 15 amino acids. The V gene end was trimmed by 5 bases and the J gene end by 7 bases; junction bases not matched to a gene: 6. The germline gives CDR1 SGHTA, CDR2 FQGNSA. CDR3 DNA: TGTGCCAGCAGCCCGGGACAGGGGGCTGGGCAGCCCCAGCATTTT. It codes for CASSPGQGAGQPQHF.

V is TRBV7-8 and J is TRBJ1-6; D is unclear. The CDR3 has 16 residues. The V and J ends lost 1 base and 8 bases respectively, with 15 bases between them. The germline V gene has CDR1 SGHVS and CDR2 FQNEAQ. The chain's CDR3 is CASSLVHRKRYSPLHF. The DNA of the CDR3 is TGTGCCAGCAGCTTAGTTCATCGCAAGAGGTATTCACCCCTCCACTTT.

The chain joins TRBV6-1 to TRBJ2-1; D perhaps matches TRBD2 (7 bases). In germline, CDR1 is MNHNS, CDR2 SASEGT. V dropped 3 bases and J dropped 5 bases, with 14 bases sitting between them. The CDR3 loop spans 15 amino acids. The CDR3 here is CASSDEGGPDNEQFF. DNA for the CDR3: TGTGCCAGCAGTGACGAGGGGGGGCCTGACAATGAGCAGTTCTTC.

A note on this clone: This specimen includes other DNA sequences encoding the same CDR3. This chain uses TRBV28 with TRBJ1-2; D uncertain. Per the germline V gene, CDR1 is MDHEN and CDR2 is SYDVKM. This CDR3 spans 12 amino acids. V shed 2 bases and J shed 5 bases, with 6 bases lying between them. In DNA, the CDR3 is TGTGCCAGCAGTTTAGCCGGGTATGGCTACACCTTC. It is translated as CASSLAGYGYTF.

This clone was detected only a few times. This sequence joins TRBV2 and TRBJ1-5; TRBD1 matches at 8 bases. Germline CDR1 is SNHLY and CDR2 is FYNNEI. Trimming removed 8 bases from V and 7 bases from J; junction bases left unmatched: 7. The CDR3 is 13 amino acids. Here the CDR3 reads CASGTGGGQPQHF. The CDR3 DNA sequence: TGTGCCAGCGGCACAGGGGGGGGACAGCCCCAGCATTTT.

The chain recombines TRBV25-1 with TRBJ2-7, with D possibly matching TRBD2 (5 bases). The CDR3 is 11 residues long. V dropped 6 bases and J dropped 9 bases, with 12 bases sitting between them. Germline values: CDR1 MGHDK, CDR2 SYGVNS. CDR3 in DNA: TGTGCCAGCAGCACCTCGGGGAGGCAGTACTTC. Its translation: CASSTSGRQYF.

This chain joins TRBV5-1 and TRBJ2-5, with 8 bases matching TRBD2. The V gene end was trimmed by 4 bases and the J gene end by 0 bases; junction bases not matched to a gene: 5. In germline, CDR1 is SGHRS, CDR2 YFSETQ. This CDR3 is built from 15 residues. CDR3 bases: TGCGCCAGCAGCCGTAGCGGGGTTAACCAAGAGACCCAGTACTTC. As protein: CASSRSGVNQETQYF.

For the CDR3, the DNA is TGTGCCAGCAGTGTACCGGACAGGGATACGCAGTATTTT. Translated: CASSVPDRDTQYF. The genes are TRBV28 and TRBJ2-3; 7 bases are shared with TRBD1. The CDR3 loop spans 13 amino acids. Germline CDR1 and CDR2: MDHEN and SYDVKM. V was pared by 5 bases and J by 6 bases, with 5 bases of the junction left unmatched.

The chain recombines TRBV6-5 with TRBJ2-3; possible D gene TRBD1, 6 bases. Germline V gene data show CDR1 as MNHEY and CDR2 as SVGAGI. The CDR3 consists of 15 residues. Trimming cost V 5 bases and J 5 bases, with 17 bases left between them. The CDR3 sequence: CASSPQGRGGDTQYF. The CDR3 coding sequence is TGTGCCAGCAGTCCGCAGGGGAGAGGTGGAGATACGCAGTATTTT.

The chain uses TRBV11-3 and TRBJ2-3, with 8 bases aligning to TRBD2. Germline values: CDR1 SGHNT, CDR2 YENEEA. The CDR3 covers 15 residues. V was clipped by 2 bases and J by 5 bases; unmatched bases: 6. The CDR3 reads CASSLLAGGIDTQYF. The DNA of the CDR3 is TGTGCCAGCAGCTTACTCGCGGGGGGAATAGATACGCAGTATTTT.

CDR3 in DNA: TGTGCCAGCAGCTTAGATTGGAAGGGGCGGGCTTTCTTT. It specifies CASSLDWKGRAFF. This chain uses TRBV11-3 with TRBJ1-1, with a tentative D call TRBD1 (5 bases). The CDR3 is 13 residues long. The germline V gene encodes CDR1 SGHNT and CDR2 YENEEA. Trimming cost V 0 bases and J 11 bases, with 13 bases left between them.

In its sample, this clone was seen a few times. The chain is built from TRBV7-9 and TRBJ2-7; 14 bases align to TRBD2. Trimming took 2 bases from V and 0 from J; bases not matched to a gene: 6. The CDR3 length is 18 residues. The germline V gene encodes CDR1 SEHNR and CDR2 FQNEAQ (reference sequence). Here the CDR3 reads CASSLFGLAGGSSYEQYF. For the CDR3, the DNA is TGTGCCAGCAGCTTATTCGGACTAGCGGGGGGCAGCTCCTACGAGCAGTACTTC.

This chain connects TRBV20-1 to TRBJ1-5, with 9 bases identical to TRBD1. CDR1 is DFQATT, CDR2 SNEGSKA, per germline (reference sequence). This CDR3 contains 15 residues. Losses at the gene ends were 3 bases for V and 7 bases for J; bases not matched to a gene: 10. CDR3 sequence: CSASDDRGFRQPQHF. DNA of the CDR3: TGCAGTGCTAGTGACGACAGGGGGTTCAGACAGCCCCAGCATTTT.

This sequence joins TRBV19 and TRBJ2-1, with 7 positions matching TRBD1. The J segment lost 6 bases and the V segment lost 4 bases, leaving 9 bases of the junction unmatched. The CDR3 is 15 amino acids. Germline V gene data show CDR1 as LNHDA and CDR2 as SQIVND (reference sequence). The CDR3 here is CASSNTQQGSNEQFF. In DNA form, the CDR3 reads TGTGCCAGTAGTAATACCCAACAGGGGAGCAATGAGCAGTTCTTC. Variable domain in full (rest from reference TRBV19 and TRBJ2-1): DGGITQSPKYLFRKEGQNVTLSCEQNLNHDAMYWYRQDPGQGLRLIYYSQIVNDFQKGDIAEGYSVSREKKESFPLTVTSAQKNPTAFYLCASSNTQQGSNEQFFGPGTRLTVL.

This chain joins TRBV2 and TRBJ1-6, with 7 bases aligning to TRBD1. This CDR3 contains 15 residues. After removal of 6 bases from V and 11 bases from J, the junction contained 13 bases not matched to a gene. The germline V gene encodes CDR1 SNHLY and CDR2 FYNNEI. The CDR3 spells CASRPGQSNLTPLHF. The CDR3 coding sequence is TGTGCCAGCAGACCGGGACAGAGTAATTTGACACCCCTCCACTTT.

V is TRBV19 and J is TRBJ1-3; D not certain. The CDR3 spans 13 residues. The germline V and J ends were trimmed by 7 bases and 0 bases, with 7 bases remaining between them. CDR1 and CDR2 (germline): LNHDA, SQIVND (reference sequence). The CDR3 coding sequence is TGTGCCAGTACCCAGAACTCTGGAAACACCATATATTTT. As protein: CASTQNSGNTIYF.

J is TRBJ2-2 and V is TRBV11-3, with a tentative D call TRBD2 (6 bases). CDR1 and CDR2 (germline): SGHNT, YENEEA. V was trimmed by 1 base and J by 8 bases, leaving 17 bases between them. The CDR3 extends over 16 amino acids. This CDR3 reads CASSLVAGTLAGELFF. The CDR3 coding sequence is TGTGCCAGCAGCTTAGTAGCAGGGACTCTGGCGGGGGAGCTGTTTTTT.

This chain uses TRBV5-1 with TRBJ1-4, with 8 bases matching TRBD1. Looked up from germline, CDR1 is SGHRS and CDR2 is YFSETQ. The CDR3 extends over 16 amino acids. Trimming took 4 bases from V and 3 from J; bases not matched to a gene: 8. This CDR3 reads CASSGGQVLANEKLFF. In DNA, the CDR3 is TGCGCCAGCAGCGGGGGACAGGTTCTTGCTAATGAAAAACTGTTTTTT. Full variable domain (rest looked up from reference TRBV5-1 and TRBJ1-4): KAGVTQTPRYLIKTRGQQVTLSCSPISGHRSVSWYQQTPGQGLQFLFEYFSETQRNKGNFPGRFSGRQFSNSRSEMNVSTLELGDSALYLCASSGGQVLANEKLFFGSGTQLSVL.

This chain uses TRBV6-2 or TRBV6-3 with TRBJ2-4; D gene uncertain. CDR1 is MNHEY and CDR2 is SVGEGT in the germline V gene. V lost 0 bases and J 0 bases, leaving 6 bases between the germline ends. The CDR3 extends over 15 amino acids. CDR3 in amino acids: CASSYSMRAKNIQYF. DNA of the CDR3: TGTGCCAGCAGTTACTCGATGCGAGCCAAAAACATTCAGTACTTC.

J is TRBJ2-7 and V is TRBV3-1 (or the pseudogene TRBV3-2), with 7 bases matching TRBD1. This CDR3 is 18 amino acids long. The ends lost 4 bases at V and 0 bases at J; junction bases unmatched: 15. CDR1 LGHDT and CDR2 YNNKEL come from the germline V gene (reference sequence). The CDR3 reads CASSLSARRGGNSYEQYF. CDR3 DNA: TGTGCCAGCAGCCTCAGCGCAAGAAGAGGGGGCAACTCCTACGAGCAGTACTTC.

This clone was seen only once. The gene calls are TRBV7-2 and TRBJ2-7, with 8 bases identical to TRBD1. V was pared by 4 bases and J by 7 bases, with 9 bases of the junction left unmatched. CDR3 length: 14 amino acids. Germline V gives CDR1 SGHTA, CDR2 FQGNSA. The CDR3 DNA sequence: TGTGCCAGCAGCTCCCTGGGCAGGGGGCGTGAGCAGTACTTC. The encoded protein is CASSSLGRGREQYF.

The rearrangement uses TRBV7-8 and TRBJ1-4; perhaps TRBD1 as D (5 bases). In germline, CDR1 is SGHVS, CDR2 FQNEAQ. The CDR3 spans 14 residues. Between the trimmed V and J ends, which lost 5 bases and 8 bases, there was a span of 15 bases. This CDR3 reads CASSPPGRAEKLFF. In nucleotides, the CDR3 is TGTGCCAGCAGCCCCCCCGGCAGGGCAGAAAAACTGTTTTTT. The whole variable domain, filled in from reference TRBV7-8 and TRBJ1-4, reads GAGVSQSPRYKVAKRGQDVALRCDPISGHVSLFWYQQALGQGPEFLTYFQNEAQLDKSGLPSDRFFAERPEGSVSTLKIQRTQQEDSAVYLCASSPPGRAEKLFFGSGTQLSVL.